Following are 2 T cell receptor beta chains from one sample sequenced in a study of blood T cell repertoires in COVID-19. Here immunoSEQ multiplex PCR was the method, and the copy in TCRdb shows in-frame clones only, minus some. In the table there are hundreds of thousands of clones, 88% of which are singletons. The material sequenced was peripheral blood. Every receptor here comes from a man aged 80 or over with acute or convalescent COVID-19.

The chain is built from TRBV6-2 or TRBV6-3 and TRBJ1-6, with TRBD1 matching over 8 bases. The CDR3 loop spans 16 amino acids. CDR1 is MNHEY and CDR2 is SVGEGT in the germline V gene. V trimming: 2 bases; J trimming: 3 bases; junction bases outside the gene matches: 3. CDR3 nucleotides: TGTGCCAGCAGTTACCCGACAGGGGACTATAATTCACCCCTCCACTTT. Encoded protein: CASSYPTGDYNSPLHF.

This sequence joins TRBV5-4 and TRBJ2-1; 10 nucleotides match TRBD2. Germline loops: CDR1 SGHNT, CDR2 YYREEE (reference sequence). Germline trimming cut 4 bases from V and 2 bases from J; bases unmatched to any gene: 6. CDR3 length: 16 residues. The CDR3 protein is CASSDGLAVTYNEQFF. CDR3 nucleotides: TGTGCCAGCAGCGACGGACTAGCGGTAACCTACAATGAGCAGTTCTTC.